This TCR beta chain emerged from a study of T cells in localized non-small cell lung cancer. General study points: Higher adjacent-lung clonality was associated with shorter survival. Measurement of T cell clonality placed uninvolved adjacent lung highest, above the level in tumor. When the top 100 tumor clones were examined, a median about 60 of them also appeared in the adjacent lung, which was paired and uninvolved.

Sequencing was performed with immunoSEQ multiplex PCR; in TCRdb, only in-frame clones are kept and a portion is missing. The repertoire holds about 24,000 clones, with 90% to 95% as singletons. As for this clone: Antigen unknown.

The CDR3 totals 13 residues. Trimming took 1 base from V and 4 from J, leaving 8 bases between them. Looked up from germline, CDR1 is LNHNV and CDR2 is YYDKDF (reference sequence). The receptor comes from a woman aged 35 to 75 with stage I lung adenocarcinoma. The material was peripheral blood, obtained before any cancer treatment. The chain carries TRBV15 and TRBJ2-7; D call uncertain. The CDR3, as DNA: TGTGCCACCAGCAGAGGTTACAAGTACGAGCAGTACTTC. Amino acid sequence: CATSRGYKYEQYF.